Sequencing of this T cell receptor (beta chain) was carried out in a study of shared clonotypes between healthy human individuals. CDR1 is SEHNR and CDR2 is FQNEAQ in the germline V gene (reference sequence). Trimming cost V 5 bases and J 4 bases, with 14 bases left between them. This CDR3 is 14 amino acids long. Profiling relied on immunoSEQ multiplex PCR, and the TCRdb table lists in-frame clones only, not all of them. The sample holds about 2 million clones, approximately 94% seen once. Positive CCR7 selection of CD45RO-negative cells yielded the naive CD8 cells, and terminally differentiated effector memory CD45RA+ cells were excluded.

This TCR was recovered from a man in his late teens or twenties in good health. Sequenced material: naive CD8+ T cells sorted from blood. The rearrangement links TRBV7-9 to TRBJ1-2; no clear D gene. The CDR3 nucleotides read TGTGCCAGCAGCCCACACAGCAGTCTCTATGGCTACACCTTC. Residues: CASSPHSSLYGYTF. The full variable domain, its missing parts supplied by reference TRBV7-9 and TRBJ1-2, is DTGVSQNPRHKITKRGQNVTFRCDPISEHNRLYWYRQTLGQGPEFLTYFQNEAQLEKSRLLSDRFSAERPKGSFSTLEIQRTEQGDSAMYLCASSPHSSLYGYTFGSGTRLTVV.